This T cell receptor beta chain was found in a study of cytomegalovirus exposure and HLA in healthy donors. All the people who gave samples were healthy bone marrow donors. The CDR3 has 15 residues. V dropped 1 base and J dropped 3 bases, with 10 bases sitting between them. Germline V gene data show CDR1 as SGHRS and CDR2 as YFSETQ. PCR employed 60 Vbeta and 13 Jbeta primers. Sequencing was performed with immunoSEQ multiplex PCR; in TCRdb, only in-frame clones are kept and a portion is missing. The data show 80,000 to 95,000 clones, roughly 80% seen once. This sequence joins TRBV5-1 and TRBJ2-2, with TRBD1 as a possible D gene (5 bases). Sequencing used PBMCs. This receptor was identified in a woman in her thirties or forties in good health and CMV-seropositive. The CDR3 loop is CASSLQDTHTGELFF. The CDR3 DNA reads TGCGCCAGCAGCTTGCAGGACACCCACACCGGGGAGCTGTTTTTT. Drawing the rest from reference TRBV5-1 and TRBJ2-2, the complete variable domain is KAGVTQTPRYLIKTRGQQVTLSCSPISGHRSVSWYQQTPGQGLQFLFEYFSETQRNKGNFPGRFSGRQFSNSRSEMNVSTLELGDSALYLCASSLQDTHTGELFFGEGSRLTVL.